The next 27 T cell receptor beta chains were all read from a single sample in a study of blood T cell repertoires in COVID-19. Profiling relied on immunoSEQ multiplex PCR, and the TCRdb table lists in-frame clones only, not all of them. This sample yields some 390,000 clones, of which nearly 90% are seen a single time; 1.5% to 2% belongs to the top ten. The sequenced material came from PBMCs or T cells enriched from blood (not recorded which). The receptors were sampled from a woman aged 25 to 39 who had recovered from COVID-19.

The V call is TRBV6-6, the J call TRBJ1-2; D may be TRBD1 (6 bases). This CDR3 is built from 13 residues. Between the trimmed V and J ends, which lost 5 bases and 6 bases, there was a span of 13 bases. Germline V lookup: CDR1 MNHNY, CDR2 SVGAGI (reference sequence). The CDR3 sequence is CASSGRGGDGYTF. CDR3 sequence (DNA): TGTGCCAGCAGTGGCAGGGGTGGCGATGGCTACACCTTC.

The V and J genes are TRBV27 and TRBJ2-5; the match to TRBD1 covers 9 bases. This CDR3 has 14 amino acids. V lost 6 bases, J lost 4 bases, and 6 bases stayed unmatched. Germline CDR1 is MNHEY and CDR2 is SMNVEV (reference sequence). CDR3 protein: CASRGDRVAETQYF. CDR3 coding DNA: TGTGCCAGCAGGGGGGACAGGGTCGCAGAGACCCAGTACTTC.

This clone came up once. The chain combines TRBV2 with TRBJ2-5; possible D gene TRBD2, 5 bases. This CDR3 has 15 amino acids. The germline gives CDR1 SNHLY, CDR2 FYNNEI. The V end lost 7 bases, the J end lost 7 bases, and 22 bases lay between the germline ends. The CDR3 sequence: CASKMNLRGWGTQYF. CDR3 nucleotides: TGTGCCAGCAAAATGAATCTAAGAGGGTGGGGGACCCAGTACTTC. Full variable domain (rest looked up from reference TRBV2 and TRBJ2-5): EPEVTQTPSHQVTQMGQEVILRCVPISNHLYFYWYRQILGQKVEFLVSFYNNEISEKSEIFDDQFSVERPDGSNFTLKIRSTKLEDSAMYFCASKMNLRGWGTQYFGPGTRLLVL.

Here the CDR3 DNA reads TGTGCCAGCAGCACGACAGGCACTGAAGCTTTCTTT. Its translation: CASSTTGTEAFF. The chain uses TRBV12-3 or TRBV12-4 and TRBJ1-1, with D maybe TRBD1 (6 bases). Trimming took off 6 bases at V and 4 bases at J, with 9 bases between the two ends. This CDR3 comprises 12 residues.

In DNA, the CDR3 is TGTGCCAGCAGTTTAGGGACTAGCGGGGGAACTGAGCAGTTCTTC. It encodes CASSLGTSGGTEQFF. V is TRBV27 and J is TRBJ2-1, with 14 bases matching TRBD2. The germline V gene encodes CDR1 MNHEY and CDR2 SMNVEV (reference sequence). J lost 9 bases, V lost 2 bases, and 3 bases had no gene match. The CDR3 covers 15 residues.

The chain couples TRBV6-6 to TRBJ1-2; TRBD1 matches at 8 bases. The ends lost 0 bases at V and 5 bases at J; junction bases unmatched: 5. CDR3 size: 15 residues. CDR1 and CDR2 (germline): MNHNY, SVGAGI (reference sequence). The CDR3, as DNA: TGTGCCAGCAGTTACTCCACAGGGGGTAAATATGGCTACACCTTC. Its translation: CASSYSTGGKYGYTF.

The rearrangement links TRBV7-9 to TRBJ2-7; the match to TRBD2 covers 8 bases. The CDR3 extends over 14 amino acids. V trimming: 5 bases; J trimming: 6 bases; junction bases outside the gene matches: 9. Looked up from germline, CDR1 is SEHNR and CDR2 is FQNEAQ (reference sequence). CDR3 coding DNA: TGTGCCAGCAGCCCGAGCGGGAGTAATGTCGAGCAGTACTTC. Translated, it gives CASSPSGSNVEQYF.

V usage is TRBV24-1 and J usage is TRBJ2-7; D is possibly TRBD1 (6 bases). CDR1 is KGHDR and CDR2 is SFDVKD in the germline V gene. The CDR3 is 14 amino acids. V lost 3 bases and J lost 0, with 8 bases in between. CDR3 bases: TGTGCCACCAGTGATCAGACAGGCTCCTACGAGCAGTACTTC. The encoded protein is CATSDQTGSYEQYF.

V usage is TRBV9 and J usage is TRBJ1-2; maybe TRBD1 (5 bases). The germline gives CDR1 SGDLS, CDR2 YYNGEE. This CDR3 region has 19 residues. With 4 bases removed from V and 5 bases from J, the gap between germline ends came to 30 bases. CDR3 amino acids: CASSLTGGLQAPTGYGYTF. The CDR3 DNA reads TGTGCCAGCAGCCTCACCGGCGGCCTACAGGCCCCTACGGGTTATGGCTACACCTTC.

The rearrangement links TRBV6-2 or TRBV6-3 to TRBJ2-2; TRBD1 aligns across 10 bases. Germline V CDR1 and CDR2: MNHEY, SVGEGT. V dropped 5 bases and J dropped 6; count of bases not matched to a gene: 9. This CDR3 is 16 amino acids long. The CDR3 nucleotides read TGTGCCAGCAGTCGCAGCCCCGGGACAGGGGCCGGGGAGCTGTTTTTT. Amino acid sequence: CASSRSPGTGAGELFF.

The CDR3 sequence is CASSSGRDPGEQYF. In DNA form, the CDR3 reads TGTGCCAGCAGCTCGGGGAGGGACCCGGGCGAGCAGTACTTC. The genes are TRBV7-9 and TRBJ2-7, with 7 bases identical to TRBD2. The CDR3 sequence is 14 residues long. J was trimmed by 6 bases and V by 4 bases; bases with no gene match: 9. The germline gives CDR1 SEHNR, CDR2 FQNEAQ (reference sequence).

CDR3 coding DNA: TGTGCCAGCAGTTCCCTAGCGGGGACCTACACAGATACGCAGTATTTT. Translating gives CASSSLAGTYTDTQYF. The J gene is TRBJ2-3, the V gene TRBV6-6, with 9 bases aligning to TRBD2. Unmatched junction bases numbered 7, after V lost 4 bases and J lost 2 bases. In germline, CDR1 is MNHNY, CDR2 SVGAGI (reference sequence). CDR3 length: 16 residues.

V is TRBV30 and J is TRBJ1-5; D is possibly TRBD1 (6 bases). The CDR3 totals 13 residues. The ends were cut back, 0 bases at V and 9 bases at J, with 12 bases in the middle. The germline V gene encodes CDR1 GTSNPN and CDR2 SVGIG (reference sequence). For the CDR3, the DNA is TGTGCCTGGAGTGTCCAGGGGAGTGGGCCCCAGCATTTT. Translation gives CAWSVQGSGPQHF.

The chain recombines TRBV2 with TRBJ2-7; the match to TRBD1 covers 7 bases. This CDR3 contains 11 residues. Trimming cost V 10 bases and J 4 bases; bases outside gene matches: 4. The germline V gene encodes CDR1 SNHLY and CDR2 FYNNEI. The CDR3 nucleotides read TGTGCCACCCTACAGGGGTACGAGCAGTACTTC. This encodes CATLQGYEQYF. Full variable domain (remainder filled in from reference TRBV2 and TRBJ2-7): EPEVTQTPSHQVTQMGQEVILRCVPISNHLYFYWYRQILGQKVEFLVSFYNNEISEKSEIFDDQFSVERPDGSNFTLKIRSTKLEDSAMYFCATLQGYEQYFGPGTRLTVT.

V usage is TRBV3-1 (or the pseudogene TRBV3-2) and J usage is TRBJ2-3; 8 nucleotides match TRBD2. CDR1 is LGHDT, CDR2 YNNKEL, per germline (reference sequence). The CDR3 sequence is 18 residues long. V was clipped by 5 bases and J by 6 bases; unmatched bases: 19. CDR3: CASSKRIGSGGPGDTQYF. CDR3 coding DNA: TGTGCCAGCAGCAAAAGAATTGGGTCGGGAGGGCCCGGGGATACGCAGTATTTT.

This clone was counted between two and nine times. V and J are TRBV12-5 and TRBJ1-3, with D possibly being TRBD1 (6 bases). Germline CDR1 and CDR2: LGHNT and FRNRAP. Trimming left V 5 bases short and J 13 bases short, with 21 bases between. This CDR3 region has 14 residues. The CDR3 reads CASGLWTAQPSIYF. The CDR3 bases are TGTGCTAGTGGTCTATGGACAGCCCAACCTTCAATATATTTT. Filled out from reference TRBV12-5 and TRBJ1-3, the complete variable domain reads DARVTQTPRHKVTEMGQEVTMRCQPILGHNTVFWYRQTMMQGLELLAYFRNRAPLDDSGMPKDRFSAEMPDATLATLKIQPSEPRDSAVYFCASGLWTAQPSIYFGEGSWLTVV.

The chain recombines TRBV9 with TRBJ1-1; TRBD1 is a possible D gene (6 bases). CDR3 length equals 15 residues. The germline V and J ends were trimmed by 3 bases and 3 bases, with 15 bases remaining between them. From germline, CDR1 is SGDLS and CDR2 YYNGEE. This CDR3 reads CASSATGPRDTEAFF. CDR3 bases: TGTGCCAGCAGCGCCACAGGGCCTCGAGACACTGAAGCTTTCTTT. Variable domain in full (rest from reference TRBV9 and TRBJ1-1): DSGVTQTPKHLITATGQRVTLRCSPRSGDLSVYWYQQSLDQGLQFLIQYYNGEERAKGNILERFSAQQFPDLHSELNLSSLELGDSALYFCASSATGPRDTEAFFGQGTRLTVV.

The genes are TRBV19 and TRBJ2-5; 10 nucleotides match TRBD2. V lost 5 bases to trimming and J lost 7 bases; unmatched junction nucleotides: 7. Germline loops: CDR1 LNHDA, CDR2 SQIVND (reference sequence). CDR3 length: 14 amino acids. CDR3 in amino acids: CASSVSGGYPTQYF. CDR3 DNA: TGTGCCAGTAGTGTTAGCGGGGGGTATCCGACCCAGTACTTC.

This sequence joins TRBV19 and TRBJ1-2; 12 bases align to TRBD1. J was trimmed by 3 bases and V by 5 bases; bases with no gene match: 4. Germline lookup yields CDR1 LNHDA and CDR2 SQIVND (reference sequence). This CDR3 is built from 15 residues. This CDR3 is CASSDGTGGYYGYTF. Here the CDR3 DNA reads TGTGCCAGTAGTGACGGGACAGGGGGCTACTATGGCTACACCTTC.

The chain combines TRBV19 with TRBJ1-1, with TRBD1 identical over 7 bases. Germline-derived CDR1 and CDR2 are LNHDA and SQIVND (reference sequence). Losses at the gene ends were 9 bases for V and 6 bases for J; bases not matched to a gene: 7. CDR3 size: 12 residues. The CDR3 DNA is TGTGCCAGCCGACAGGGATCCTCTGAAGCTTTCTTT. This codes for CASRQGSSEAFF.

The J gene is TRBJ1-5, the V gene TRBV28; possibly TRBD1 for D (5 bases). The V and J ends lost 5 bases and 6 bases respectively, with 17 bases between them. The CDR3 sequence is 15 residues long. Germline CDR1 is MDHEN and CDR2 is SYDVKM. The CDR3 region is CASSEDTGLGQPQHF. Written as DNA, the CDR3 is TGTGCCAGCAGTGAGGACACCGGCCTTGGTCAGCCCCAGCATTTT. The full variable domain, with the rest looked up from reference TRBV28 and TRBJ1-5, is DVKVTQSSRYLVKRTGEKVFLECVQDMDHENMFWYRQDPGLGLRLIYFSYDVKMKEKGDIPEGYSVSREKKERFSLILESASTNQTSMYLCASSEDTGLGQPQHFGDGTRLSIL.

This clone was observed a few times. This chain uses TRBV12-3 or TRBV12-4 with TRBJ1-2; 8 bases line up with TRBD1. CDR3 length equals 12 residues. V lost 6 bases to trimming and J lost 3 bases; unmatched junction nucleotides: 0. CDR3 DNA sequence: TGTGCCAGCAGACAGGGGGACTATGGCTACACCTTC. This sequence encodes CASRQGDYGYTF.

The rearrangement joins TRBV10-2 to TRBJ2-2; 8 nucleotides agree with TRBD1. Germline lookup yields CDR1 WSHSY and CDR2 SAAADI. Losses at the gene ends were 2 bases for V and 1 base for J; bases not matched to a gene: 6. This CDR3 spans 17 amino acids. CDR3 sequence (DNA): TGCGCCAGCAGTGAGAATTTAGGACAGGGGAACACCGGGGAGCTGTTTTTT. It encodes CASSENLGQGNTGELFF.

The J gene is TRBJ1-1, the V gene TRBV6-6; TRBD1 matches 10 bases. Germline V CDR1 and CDR2: MNHNY, SVGAGI (reference sequence). The V and J ends lost 5 bases and 1 base, in that order; junction bases with no gene match: 7. The CDR3 loop spans 16 amino acids. The CDR3 protein is CASSPGTGVRNTEAFF. The CDR3 region has the DNA TGTGCCAGCAGTCCCGGGACAGGGGTAAGGAACACTGAAGCTTTCTTT.

The chain carries TRBV4-1 and TRBJ1-2; 11 nucleotides agree with TRBD1. The V segment lost 3 bases and the J segment 2 bases; nucleotides outside the gene matches: 8. Germline-derived CDR1 and CDR2 are MGHRA and YSYEKL. The CDR3 extends over 17 amino acids. CDR3 sequence (DNA): TGCGCCAGCAGCCATGAAACCGGGACAGGGGGGAACTATGGCTACACCTTC. This translates into CASSHETGTGGNYGYTF.

The chain is built from TRBV28 and TRBJ2-1; D is perhaps TRBD2 (6 bases). The CDR3 is made up of 15 amino acids. V dropped 8 bases and J dropped 10 bases, with 24 bases sitting between them. Germline-derived CDR1 and CDR2 are MDHEN and SYDVKM. The CDR3 loop reads CASLAFTGARGEQFF. DNA of the CDR3: TGTGCCAGCTTAGCTTTTACGGGAGCTAGAGGGGAGCAGTTCTTC.

The chain joins TRBV28 to TRBJ1-2; D is undetermined. Trimming removed 1 base at V and 2 bases at J, with 14 bases between. CDR3 length equals 16 residues. Germline V gene data show CDR1 as MDHEN and CDR2 as SYDVKM. The CDR3 DNA follows: TGTGCCAGCAGTTTATTGGCAGGAGGAGGGAACTATGGCTACACCTTC. It specifies CASSLLAGGGNYGYTF.